This entry features one T cell receptor (beta chain) sequence. Antigen: not known. Positive CCR7 selection of CD45RO-negative cells yielded the naive CD8 cells, and terminally differentiated effector memory CD45RA+ cells were excluded. The data derive from a study of shared clonotypes between healthy human individuals. Study at large: Sampling drew on donors who were two women and a few men aged 18 to 49. Notes on the study in general: The study sampled only blood, and tissue repertoires likely differ. Of the naive CD4 clonotypes, roughly 5% were shared across several donors.

V was shortened by 0 bases and J by 7 bases, with 16 bases between the two germline ends. Germline V CDR1 and CDR2: MNHNY, SVGAGI (reference sequence). This CDR3 contains 16 residues. Original analysis: Junction-only sequences without quality scores came from ImmunoSEQ, so filtering differed. Libraries were prepared by immunoSEQ multiplex PCR; TCRdb keeps only in-frame clonotypes and omits some of them. That table gives V, J and clone size, and the DNA gave D and trimming. The sample shows over 750,000 clones, about 97% of them seen only once. The sequenced material came from naive CD8+ T cells sorted from blood. The source of this sequence is a young man in good health. The chain recombines TRBV6-6 with TRBJ2-1; D perhaps matches TRBD2 (6 bases). CDR3 bases: TGTGCCAGCAGTTACTCGTCGGAGGGCGAGATGAATGAGCAGTTCTTC. Translating it yields CASSYSSEGEMNEQFF.